The clone carrying this T cell receptor beta chain was detected a few times. Its cognate antigen is unknown. The sample is drawn from a study of cytomegalovirus exposure and HLA in healthy donors. The PCR employed 60 Vbeta primers together with 13 Jbeta primers. Libraries were prepared by immunoSEQ multiplex PCR; TCRdb keeps only in-frame clonotypes and omits some of them. The sample contains some 98,000 clones, about three quarters of which appear only once. Germline-derived CDR1 and CDR2 are GTSNPN and SVGIG (reference sequence). The V and J ends lost 4 bases and 7 bases, in that order; junction bases with no gene match: 10. The CDR3 runs 15 residues. Study-wide points: Analyzed later, association rates of TCRs varied across HLA loci, with DRB1 most and HLA-C fewest.

This sequence originates from a human donor in good health. Sequenced input: PBMCs. V gene TRBV30 combines with J gene TRBJ1-6, with TRBD1 matching 7 bases. CDR3 nucleotides: TGTGCCTGGAAGTCTCAGGGGGTAGAAAATTCACCCCTCCACTTT. It encodes CAWKSQGVENSPLHF.